The TCR beta chain under discussion was sequenced for a study of radiation and T cells in renal cell carcinoma. Regarding the study as a whole: Without pretreatment biopsies, baseline tumor clonotype presence was undetermined.

V lost 4 bases and J 5 bases, leaving 20 bases between the germline ends. The CDR3 is 16 amino acids. Germline CDR1 PRHDT, CDR2 FYEKMQ (reference sequence). Using immunoSEQ multiplex PCR, the repertoire was profiled, and TCRdb retains in-frame clones only, with some absent. Here the sample spans under 200,000 clones, about 88% being singletons. Stated time point: blood 4 weeks post-SBRT, at nephrectomy. This sample's treatment: 15 Gy SBRT to primary tumor, nephrectomy 4 weeks later. Nephrectomy followed 15 Gy stereotactic body radiation by 4 weeks. Serial blood draws occurred at baseline and 2 and 4 weeks post-SBRT. As concerns this clone: Its antigen is undetermined.

The TCR sequence derives from a woman aged 45-59 years with renal cell carcinoma. V is TRBV13 and J is TRBJ1-2; no definite D call. Sequencing was performed on blood, taken from a patient whose treatment included radiotherapy and nephrectomy. The CDR3 here is CASSSSTKTLWYGYTF. Written as DNA, the CDR3 is TGTGCCAGCAGCTCATCGACTAAGACCCTTTGGTATGGCTACACCTTC.